The sample holds one count of the clone carrying this T cell receptor beta chain. Its cognate antigen is unknown. These data come from a study of cytomegalovirus exposure and HLA in healthy donors. Notes on the study in general: Later on, a genetic analysis was performed. It linked a missense variant in DCLRE1C with V- and J-gene trimming of TCR beta.

The study ran its PCR with 60 Vbeta and 13 Jbeta primers. Clones were sequenced by immunoSEQ multiplex PCR, and TCRdb holds only the in-frame ones, with some missing. The sample consists of approximately 110,000 clones, around three quarters of them appearing once. CDR3 size: 13 residues. The germline V gene encodes CDR1 SGHTS and CDR2 YDEGEE. V was cut by 4 bases and J by 4 bases, with 9 bases left in between. The receptor comes from a human donor in good health. The chain couples TRBV5-8 to TRBJ1-5, with D tentatively TRBD1 (5 bases). The sample consisted of PBMCs. The CDR3 nucleotides are TGTGCCAGCAGCGTAACAGGAAATCAGCCCCAGCATTTT. Encoded protein: CASSVTGNQPQHF.